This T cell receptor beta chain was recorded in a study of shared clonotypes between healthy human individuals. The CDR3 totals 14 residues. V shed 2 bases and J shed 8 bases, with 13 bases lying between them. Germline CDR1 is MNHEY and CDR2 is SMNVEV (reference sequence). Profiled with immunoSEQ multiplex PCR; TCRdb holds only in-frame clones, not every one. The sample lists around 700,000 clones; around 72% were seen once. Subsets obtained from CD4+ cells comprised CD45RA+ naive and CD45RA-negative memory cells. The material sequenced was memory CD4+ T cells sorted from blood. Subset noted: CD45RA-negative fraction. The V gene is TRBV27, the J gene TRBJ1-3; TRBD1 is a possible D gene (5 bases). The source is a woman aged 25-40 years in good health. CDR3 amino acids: CASSLRYTGDTIYF. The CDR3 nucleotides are TGTGCCAGCAGTTTACGCTACACGGGGGACACCATATATTTT.